The T cell receptor beta chain under discussion was sequenced for a study of cytomegalovirus exposure and HLA in healthy donors. In nominal health when sampled, donors likely had unrecorded immune exposures nonetheless. Primers: 60 Vbeta forward and 13 Jbeta reverse. Clones were read by immunoSEQ multiplex PCR, and TCRdb kept only the in-frame ones, dropping some. This table holds 100,000 to 150,000 clones, 72% found once. CDR3 length: 14 residues. Germline-derived CDR1 and CDR2 are SGDLS and YYNGEE. V was shortened by 4 bases and J by 1 base, with 9 bases between the two germline ends. Study observations and caveats: Among the CMV-associated chains, three were confirmed in vitro as specific for CMV antigens.

As regards this clone: The antigen is unknown.

This chain connects TRBV9 to TRBJ1-3, with a possible D match to TRBD1 (5 bases). This sequence was found in a man aged 50 or older in good health and CMV-seropositive. Sequencing input: PBMCs. The CDR3 coding sequence is TGTGCCAGCAGCCAAGGGGTTTCTGGAAACACCATATATTTT. This translates into CASSQGVSGNTIYF. Full variable domain (outside the CDR3, taken from reference TRBV9 and TRBJ1-3): DSGVTQTPKHLITATGQRVTLRCSPRSGDLSVYWYQQSLDQGLQFLIQYYNGEERAKGNILERFSAQQFPDLHSELNLSSLELGDSALYFCASSQGVSGNTIYFGEGSWLTVV.